The 18 T cell receptor beta chains presented below share a single source sample, sequenced in a study of blood T cell repertoires in COVID-19 (dated by TCRdb to the early 2020s). The protocol used for the library was the immunoSEQ multiplex PCR assay. Imported from immuneACCESS, the table was reduced by TCRdb to in-frame sequences with V and J called. These copies leave out some clones; in studies compared against another copy, an unresolved V gene accounts for under half, and the cause of the remainder is not known. The sample has about 110,000 clones on record, 88% of them singletons. The ten top clones hold 2% to 2.5% of the sample. Sequences were obtained from peripheral blood. The receptors stem from a human donor in a cohort sampled during active COVID-19.

This chain connects TRBV15 to TRBJ1-1, with a weak D call TRBD1 (5 bases). Per the germline V gene, CDR1 is LNHNV and CDR2 is YYDKDF (reference sequence). Trimming shortened V by 0 bases and J by 8 bases, and 19 bases separated the two germline ends. There are 16 residues in the CDR3. The CDR3 spells CATSRDLGRVKLEAFF. Here the CDR3 DNA reads TGTGCCACCAGCAGAGATCTCGGCAGGGTGAAATTGGAAGCTTTCTTT.

The genes are TRBV7-6 and TRBJ2-5, with D possibly matching TRBD2 (6 bases). Per the germline V gene, CDR1 is SGHVS and CDR2 is FNYEAQ. The CDR3 is made up of 18 amino acids. The V gene lost 4 bases and the J gene lost 5 bases, with 26 bases spanning the gap. DNA of the CDR3: TGTGCCAGCAGCTCAACCGCCGGCGGGGTGCTAGTCGGTGAGACCCAGTACTTC. Translated: CASSSTAGGVLVGETQYF.

This clone has only one observation. The genes are TRBV27 and TRBJ1-5; 7 nucleotides match TRBD1. The CDR3 loop spans 14 amino acids. Looked up from germline, CDR1 is MNHEY and CDR2 is SMNVEV (reference sequence). With V trimmed by 2 bases and J by 7 bases, 5 bases remained unmatched. This CDR3 reads CASSLRQGGQPQHF. Written as DNA, the CDR3 is TGTGCCAGCAGTTTACGACAGGGCGGCCAGCCCCAGCATTTT.

The V and J genes are TRBV7-9 and TRBJ2-7; 10 bases match TRBD2. The CDR3 has 16 residues. The V and J ends lost 5 bases and 6 bases, in that order; junction bases with no gene match: 13. Germline CDR1 is SEHNR and CDR2 is FQNEAQ (reference sequence). For the CDR3, the DNA is TGTGCCAGCAGCCTATCAATGGGACTAGCGCCTCTCGAGCAGTACTTC. Protein product: CASSLSMGLAPLEQYF.

The chain carries TRBV5-5 and TRBJ2-2; TRBD1 aligns across 8 bases. CDR3 length: 16 residues. Germline V gives CDR1 SGHKS, CDR2 YYEKEE (reference sequence). The V and J ends lost 4 bases and 7 bases, in that order; junction bases with no gene match: 12. The CDR3 is CASSVTLQGAGGELFF. CDR3 in DNA: TGTGCCAGCAGCGTAACCCTCCAGGGGGCGGGCGGGGAGCTGTTTTTT.

The V call is TRBV30, the J call TRBJ1-5; D possibly corresponds to TRBD1 (6 bases). Germline V CDR1 and CDR2: GTSNPN, SVGIG (reference sequence). This CDR3 spans 13 amino acids. The V end was cut by 4 bases, the J end by 3 bases, with 10 bases between. CDR3 nucleotide sequence: TGTGCCTGGACTGCAGGGGCCAATCAGCCCCAGCATTTT. Translated: CAWTAGANQPQHF.

V usage is TRBV5-5 and J usage is TRBJ2-5; 7 positions agree with TRBD2. The CDR3 is made up of 16 amino acids. V shed 2 bases and J 4 bases; nucleotides not matched to a gene: 11. Germline CDR1 is SGHKS and CDR2 is YYEKEE (reference sequence). Here the CDR3 reads CASSFPGRGGSETQYF. The CDR3 bases are TGTGCCAGCAGCTTCCCGGGGAGGGGCGGGTCAGAGACCCAGTACTTC.

V gene TRBV7-9 combines with J gene TRBJ2-7, with D possibly TRBD2 on 5 matching bases. CDR3 length: 11 amino acids. CDR1 SEHNR and CDR2 FQNEAQ come from the germline V gene (reference sequence). Trimming took off 3 bases at V and 7 bases at J, with 7 bases between the two ends. Written as DNA, the CDR3 is TGTGCCAGCAGCTTTGGCGGGGAGCAGTACTTC. Translation gives CASSFGGEQYF.

The chain uses TRBV7-9 and TRBJ2-7, with D perhaps matching TRBD1 (5 bases). This CDR3 contains 13 residues. Trimming left V 3 bases short and J 5 bases short, with 11 bases between. In germline, CDR1 is SEHNR, CDR2 FQNEAQ (reference sequence). This CDR3 is CASSFSGNHEQYF. The CDR3 DNA is TGTGCCAGCAGCTTCTCAGGGAATCACGAGCAGTACTTC.

This chain links TRBV12-3 or TRBV12-4 with TRBJ1-1; no clear D gene. Trimming shortened V by 2 bases and J by 4 bases, and 8 bases separated the two germline ends. The CDR3 contains 13 residues. The CDR3 reads CASSLRESTEAFF. The DNA of the CDR3 is TGTGCCAGCAGTTTAAGGGAGAGCACTGAAGCTTTCTTT.

This clone was seen a single time. The chain employs TRBV18 and TRBJ2-7; 7 nucleotides agree with TRBD1. Germline CDR1 KGHSH, CDR2 LQKENI. CDR3 length equals 14 residues. Losses at the gene ends were 1 base for V and 5 bases for J; bases not matched to a gene: 5. Here the CDR3 reads CASSPRTGFHEQYF. Here the CDR3 DNA reads TGTGCCAGCTCACCACGGACAGGATTCCACGAGCAGTACTTC.

The gene calls are TRBV4-1 and TRBJ2-3; tentatively, D is TRBD2 (5 bases). V was shortened by 1 base and J by 3 bases, with 11 bases between the two germline ends. The length of the CDR3 is 15 residues. CDR1 MGHRA and CDR2 YSYEKL come from the germline V gene. The CDR3 loop is CASSQAERETDTQYF. As DNA, the CDR3 is TGCGCCAGCAGCCAAGCGGAACGGGAAACAGATACGCAGTATTTT.

This clone was seen once. This CDR3 reads CASSLREVTDTQYF. Here the CDR3 DNA reads TGTGCCAGCAGCCTGAGGGAGGTAACAGATACGCAGTATTTT. J is TRBJ2-3 and V is TRBV5-6; D may be TRBD2 (6 bases). Looked up from germline, CDR1 is SGHDT and CDR2 is YYEEEE. Trimming removed 4 bases at V and 3 bases at J, with 12 bases between. This CDR3 is built from 14 residues.

The chain uses TRBV27 and TRBJ2-1; D unresolved. This CDR3 is built from 12 residues. Germline assignment: CDR1 MNHEY and CDR2 SMNVEV (reference sequence). Trimming left V 4 bases short and J 9 bases short, with 10 bases between. CDR3 region: CASSSRVGEQFF. The DNA of the CDR3 is TGTGCCAGCAGTTCTCGGGTTGGTGAGCAGTTCTTC.

V gene TRBV2 combines with J gene TRBJ1-6; weak D call: TRBD1 (6 bases). CDR1 is SNHLY, CDR2 FYNNEI, per germline. V dropped 5 bases and J dropped 9 bases, with 17 bases sitting between them. The CDR3 spans 15 residues. CDR3 loop: CASSSSGTLTSPLHF. The CDR3 DNA sequence: TGTGCCAGCAGTTCATCCGGGACATTAACTTCACCCCTCCACTTT.

J is TRBJ1-3 and V is TRBV5-4; D is uncertain. The germline V gene has CDR1 SGHNT and CDR2 YYREEE (reference sequence). V was pared by 4 bases and J by 4 bases, with 6 bases between. The CDR3 spans 12 residues. CDR3 sequence (DNA): TGTGCCAGCAGCCTCAGGGGAAACACCATATATTTT. It codes for CASSLRGNTIYF.

This chain joins TRBV5-4 and TRBJ2-1; no firm D call. Germline V gene lookup returns CDR1 SGHNT and CDR2 YYREEE (reference sequence). The CDR3 is made up of 15 amino acids. V gave up 2 bases and J gave up 9 bases, with 18 bases separating them. The CDR3 protein is CASSLDTVPDGEQFF. DNA for the CDR3: TGTGCCAGCAGCTTAGACACAGTCCCCGATGGTGAGCAGTTCTTC.

V gene TRBV27 combines with J gene TRBJ1-1; TRBD1 matches 8 bases. V dropped 3 bases and J dropped 7; count of bases not matched to a gene: 10. The CDR3 runs 15 residues. The V gene's germline CDR1 is MNHEY and CDR2 SMNVEV (reference sequence). The CDR3 nucleotides read TGTGCCAGCAGTTTTGGCCCGGACAGGGCGGTTGAAGCTTTCTTT. It specifies CASSFGPDRAVEAFF.